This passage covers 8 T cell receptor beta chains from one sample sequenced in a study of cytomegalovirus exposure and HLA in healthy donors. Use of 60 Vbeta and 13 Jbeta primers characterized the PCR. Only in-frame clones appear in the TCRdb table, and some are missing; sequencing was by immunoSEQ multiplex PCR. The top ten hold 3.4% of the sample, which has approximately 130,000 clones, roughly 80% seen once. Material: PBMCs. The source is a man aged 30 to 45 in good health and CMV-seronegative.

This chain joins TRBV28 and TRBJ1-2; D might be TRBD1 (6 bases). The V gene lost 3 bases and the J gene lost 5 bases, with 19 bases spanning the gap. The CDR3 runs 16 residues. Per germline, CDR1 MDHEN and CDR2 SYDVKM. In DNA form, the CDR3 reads TGTGCCAGCAGTTTGGGGGCCTCCACAGGGTGGTATGGCTACACCTTC. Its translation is CASSLGASTGWYGYTF.

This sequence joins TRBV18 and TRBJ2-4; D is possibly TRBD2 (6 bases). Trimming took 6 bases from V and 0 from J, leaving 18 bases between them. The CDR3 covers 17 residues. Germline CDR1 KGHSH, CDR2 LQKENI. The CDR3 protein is CASSLGSPTLAKNIQYF. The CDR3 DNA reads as TGTGCCAGCTCTCTCGGGAGCCCCACTCTAGCCAAAAACATTCAGTACTTC.

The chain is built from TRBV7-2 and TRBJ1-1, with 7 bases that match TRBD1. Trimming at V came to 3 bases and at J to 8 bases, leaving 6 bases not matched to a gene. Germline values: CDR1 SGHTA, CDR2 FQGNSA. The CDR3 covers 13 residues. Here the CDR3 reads CASSFYGQVEAFF. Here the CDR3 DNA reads TGTGCCAGCAGCTTTTACGGACAGGTAGAAGCTTTCTTT.

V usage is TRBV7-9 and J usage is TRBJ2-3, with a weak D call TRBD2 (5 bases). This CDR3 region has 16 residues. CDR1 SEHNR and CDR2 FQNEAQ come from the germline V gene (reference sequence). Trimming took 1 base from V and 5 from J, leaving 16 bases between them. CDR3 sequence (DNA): TGTGCCAGCAGCTTAGGGAGGTACGGGATCGTAGATACGCAGTATTTT. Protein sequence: CASSLGRYGIVDTQYF.

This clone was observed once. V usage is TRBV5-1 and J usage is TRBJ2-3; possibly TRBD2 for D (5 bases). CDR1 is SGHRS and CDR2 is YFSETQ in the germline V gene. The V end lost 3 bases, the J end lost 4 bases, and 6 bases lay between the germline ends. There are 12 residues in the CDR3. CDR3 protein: CASSSGADTQYF. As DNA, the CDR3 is TGCGCCAGCAGCTCCGGGGCAGATACGCAGTATTTT.

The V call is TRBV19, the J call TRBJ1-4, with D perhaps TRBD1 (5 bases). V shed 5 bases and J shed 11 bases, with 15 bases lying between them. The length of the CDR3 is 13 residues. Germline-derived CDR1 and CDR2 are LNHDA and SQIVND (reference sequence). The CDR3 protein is CASSPPTQDKLFF. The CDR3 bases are TGTGCCAGTAGTCCTCCGACACAGGACAAACTGTTTTTT.

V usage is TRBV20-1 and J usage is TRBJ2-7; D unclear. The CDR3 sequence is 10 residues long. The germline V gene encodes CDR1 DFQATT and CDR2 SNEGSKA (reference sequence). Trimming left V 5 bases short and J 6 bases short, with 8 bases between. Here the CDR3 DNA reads TGCAGTGCTCCGGTGGTCGAGCAGTACTTC. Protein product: CSAPVVEQYF.

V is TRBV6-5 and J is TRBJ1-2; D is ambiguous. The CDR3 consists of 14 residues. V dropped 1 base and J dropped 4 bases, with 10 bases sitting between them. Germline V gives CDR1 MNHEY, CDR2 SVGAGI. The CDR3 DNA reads TGTGCCAGCAGTTACTTCCGGTCAGGCTATGGCTACACCTTC. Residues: CASSYFRSGYGYTF.